The 19 T cell receptor beta chains below were found in one sample sequenced in a study of T cells in localized non-small cell lung cancer. The assay was immunoSEQ multiplex PCR, and TCRdb's table has in-frame clones only and misses some. This sample has roughly 53,000 clones, with 65% to 85% found just once. Material: peripheral blood mononuclear cells, obtained before any cancer treatment. The receptors originated from a man aged 35 to 70 with stage III lung adenocarcinoma.

The chain recombines TRBV5-1 with TRBJ1-5; D gene unclear. CDR1 is SGHRS and CDR2 is YFSETQ in the germline V gene. V was cut by 0 bases and J by 10 bases, with 11 bases left in between. The CDR3 length is 13 residues. CDR3 DNA sequence: TGCGCCAGCAGCTTGGCCGGGGAAGGACCCCAGCATTTT. Encoded protein: CASSLAGEGPQHF.

Only one count was recorded for this clone. The V gene is TRBV9, the J gene TRBJ2-5; D is perhaps TRBD1 (6 bases). The CDR3 has 14 amino acids. V dropped 0 bases and J dropped 1 base, with 7 bases sitting between them. From germline, CDR1 is SGDLS and CDR2 YYNGEE. In DNA form, the CDR3 reads TGTGCCAGCAGCGTAGGCAGGGGCCAAGAGACCCAGTACTTC. Its translation is CASSVGRGQETQYF.

The rearrangement uses TRBV7-2 and TRBJ1-6; unclear D gene. CDR1 is SGHTA and CDR2 is FQGNSA in the germline V gene. The CDR3 is 15 amino acids. Trimming cost V 0 bases and J 6 bases, with 9 bases left between them. The CDR3 sequence: CASSLASGSNSPLHF. The CDR3 bases are TGTGCCAGCAGCTTAGCTTCTGGGTCTAATTCACCCCTCCACTTT.

The V call is TRBV5-6, the J call TRBJ1-3; D remains unclear. The germline V and J ends were trimmed by 2 bases and 0 bases, with 6 bases remaining between them. Germline V lookup: CDR1 SGHDT, CDR2 YYEEEE. The CDR3 extends over 14 amino acids. CDR3 amino acids: CASSFSSSGNTIYF. Written as DNA, the CDR3 is TGTGCCAGCAGCTTTTCCAGCTCTGGAAACACCATATATTTT. Supplemented by reference TRBV5-6 and TRBJ1-3, the full variable domain reads DAGVTQSPTHLIKTRGQQVTLRCSPKSGHDTVSWYQQALGQGPQFIFQYYEEEERQRGNFPDRFSGHQFPNYSSELNVNALLLGDSALYLCASSFSSSGNTIYFGEGSWLTVV.

The gene calls are TRBV7-9 and TRBJ2-1; D uncertain. The germline CDR1 and CDR2 sequences are SEHNR and FQNEAQ (reference sequence). V lost 6 bases to trimming and J lost 6 bases, with 3 bases between them. The CDR3 contains 10 residues. CDR3 region: CASRSNEQFF. CDR3 nucleotides: TGTGCCAGCAGGAGCAATGAGCAGTTCTTC.

CDR3 nucleotides: TGCGCCAGCAGCCAAGATGGTCGTGCTGAGCAGTACTTC. This encodes CASSQDGRAEQYF. The chain uses TRBV4-3 and TRBJ2-7; no clear D gene. The V gene's germline CDR1 is LGHNA and CDR2 YSLEER. V was pared by 0 bases and J by 7 bases, with 10 bases between. The CDR3 runs to 13 residues.

Here the CDR3 DNA reads TGCGCCAGCAGCTTGGCCTGGGATTCCTACAATGAGCAGTTCTTC. The encoded protein is CASSLAWDSYNEQFF. The J gene is TRBJ2-1, the V gene TRBV5-1; D remains ambiguous. The germline gives CDR1 SGHRS, CDR2 YFSETQ. Trimming pared 0 bases from V and 1 base from J, leaving 8 bases between. The CDR3 is 15 amino acids.

V is TRBV5-1 and J is TRBJ2-6; the D is unclear. The CDR3 sequence is 18 residues long. V lost 1 base, J lost 0 bases, and 14 bases lay in between. Germline V gene data show CDR1 as SGHRS and CDR2 as YFSETQ. The CDR3 here is CASSLRIGRSSGANVLTF. CDR3 sequence (DNA): TGCGCCAGCAGCTTGCGAATCGGACGGAGCTCTGGGGCCAACGTCCTGACTTTC.

In this sample, this clone turned up once. This chain connects TRBV5-6 to TRBJ1-5, with D tentatively TRBD1 (6 bases). The CDR3 contains 13 residues. Trimming removed 0 bases at V and 7 bases at J, with 8 bases between. Germline V gene sequence: CDR1 SGHDT, CDR2 YYEEEE. The CDR3 here is CASSLGTEQPQHF. The CDR3 bases are TGTGCCAGCAGCTTGGGGACAGAGCAGCCCCAGCATTTT.

V gene TRBV30 combines with J gene TRBJ2-7; D is undetermined. V dropped 2 bases and J dropped 6 bases, with 8 bases sitting between them. There are 11 residues in the CDR3. Germline-derived CDR1 and CDR2 are GTSNPN and SVGIG (reference sequence). DNA of the CDR3: TGTGCCTGGAGTCTCGCGTCCGAGCAGTACTTC. Translating gives CAWSLASEQYF.

This clone was found a few times. V gene TRBV19 combines with J gene TRBJ1-4, with 7 bases that match TRBD1. The J segment lost 14 bases and the V segment lost 3 bases, leaving 12 bases of the junction unmatched. The CDR3 is 14 amino acids. Germline V lookup: CDR1 LNHDA, CDR2 SQIVND (reference sequence). The CDR3: CASSMLGTVKRLFF. As DNA, the CDR3 is TGTGCCAGTAGTATGCTTGGGACAGTGAAAAGGCTGTTTTTT.

V is TRBV11-3 and J is TRBJ1-1; no definite D call. The V and J ends lost 1 base and 7 bases respectively, with 7 bases between them. The CDR3 spans 12 residues. Germline CDR1 and CDR2: SGHNT and YENEEA. CDR3 sequence (DNA): TGTGCCAGCAGCTTAGGCGCGGTTGAAGCTTTCTTT. This gives the protein CASSLGAVEAFF.

This clone was detected a few times. The chain couples TRBV5-6 to TRBJ1-1; D unclear. CDR1 SGHDT and CDR2 YYEEEE come from the germline V gene. V was shortened by 0 bases and J by 4 bases, with 10 bases between the two germline ends. This CDR3 is 14 amino acids long. The DNA of the CDR3 is TGTGCCAGCAGCTTGGAAGGTAAGGTCACTGAAGCTTTCTTT. This encodes CASSLEGKVTEAFF.

The chain has TRBV4-1 and TRBJ2-7, with 13 bases lining up with TRBD2. The CDR3 is made up of 18 amino acids. Trimming cost V 0 bases and J 5 bases; bases outside gene matches: 10. CDR1 is MGHRA, CDR2 YSYEKL, per germline. The CDR3 DNA reads TGCGCCAGCAGCCAAGATAGAAGAGGGACTAGCGGGAACCACGAGCAGTACTTC. Residues: CASSQDRRGTSGNHEQYF.

V is TRBV7-2 and J is TRBJ2-7; 9 positions agree with TRBD1. V dropped 1 base and J dropped 1; count of bases not matched to a gene: 5. The CDR3 is 16 amino acids. From germline, CDR1 is SGHTA and CDR2 FQGNSA. The CDR3 nucleotides read TGTGCCAGCAGCTTAGTCCGGGACAGGGCTTCCTACGAGCAGTACTTC. This translates into CASSLVRDRASYEQYF.

This clone was recorded only once. In nucleotides, the CDR3 is TGTGCCAGCAGCTTGGATGGGACCCAGTACTTC. Its protein is CASSLDGTQYF. The genes are TRBV5-6 and TRBJ2-5; D call uncertain. Trimming stripped 0 bases from V and 7 bases from J, with 4 bases between. Germline V gene lookup returns CDR1 SGHDT and CDR2 YYEEEE. This CDR3 contains 11 residues.

The chain recombines TRBV19 with TRBJ2-7, with 10 bases aligning to TRBD2. V dropped 0 bases and J dropped 2; count of bases not matched to a gene: 4. This CDR3 has 16 amino acids. In germline, CDR1 is LNHDA, CDR2 SQIVND (reference sequence). The CDR3 reads CASSIDITSGTYEQYF. In DNA form, the CDR3 reads TGTGCCAGTAGTATAGATATTACTAGCGGGACCTACGAGCAGTACTTC.

This chain links TRBV30 with TRBJ2-5; 7 positions agree with TRBD1. CDR1 GTSNPN and CDR2 SVGIG come from the germline V gene (reference sequence). This CDR3 has 11 amino acids. J gave up 5 bases and V 7 bases, and 4 bases lay outside the gene matches. The CDR3 sequence: CASQQGETQYF. The CDR3 DNA reads TGTGCCTCTCAACAGGGGGAGACCCAGTACTTC.

This clone was seen only a few times. The rearrangement joins TRBV10-1 to TRBJ1-1; possibly TRBD1 for D (5 bases). Deletions cut 0 bases from V and 1 base from J, with 6 bases between. CDR1 is WNHNN and CDR2 is SYGVQD in the germline V gene (reference sequence). The CDR3 runs to 14 residues. CDR3 region: CASSESGENTEAFF. CDR3 in DNA: TGCGCCAGCAGTGAGTCGGGGGAGAACACTGAAGCTTTCTTT.